One and the same sample provided the 11 T cell receptor beta chains below, sequenced in a study of OX40 agonist ivuxolimab in advanced cancers. Profiled with immunoSEQ multiplex PCR; TCRdb holds only in-frame clones, not every one. The repertoire includes more than 75,000 clones, roughly 86% of them detected once, and around 0.94% sits in the top ten. The input for sequencing was CD4+ or CD8+ T cells sorted from blood, taken in a trial of the OX40 agonist ivuxolimab. The source is an adult with an advanced solid tumor such as melanoma, head and neck, liver or kidney cancer.

CDR3 bases: TGTGCCAGCAGACGTGGACAGGGTAGCAATCAGCCCCAGCATTTT. It is translated as CASRRGQGSNQPQHF. This chain links TRBV6-6 with TRBJ1-5; 8 bases are a match to TRBD1. CDR1 and CDR2 (germline): MNHNY, SVGAGI (reference sequence). The length of the CDR3 is 15 residues. With 6 bases clipped from V and 0 bases from J, the junction kept 4 bases outside the gene matches.

The V and J genes are TRBV5-1 and TRBJ1-1; D ambiguous. The CDR3 is 14 residues long. CDR1 and CDR2 (germline): SGHRS, YFSETQ. The V and J ends lost 5 bases and 3 bases respectively, with 14 bases between them. CDR3 in DNA: TGCGCCAGCAGACCTTTTCCAGGAGACACTGAAGCTTTCTTT. Encoded protein: CASRPFPGDTEAFF.

This sequence joins TRBV18 and TRBJ2-3; no firm D call. In germline, CDR1 is KGHSH, CDR2 LQKENI. V shed 3 bases and J shed 6 bases, with 7 bases lying between them. The CDR3 contains 12 residues. The CDR3 protein is CASSPYLDTQYF. In DNA form, the CDR3 reads TGTGCCAGCTCACCGTACCTCGATACGCAGTATTTT.

The chain couples TRBV5-6 to TRBJ2-2; D is possibly TRBD1 (6 bases). Germline CDR1 is SGHDT and CDR2 is YYEEEE. The CDR3 is 15 amino acids. Trimming cost V 3 bases and J 0 bases, with 9 bases left between them. CDR3 nucleotides: TGTGCCAGCAGCTCCGGACAGCCGAACACCGGGGAGCTGTTTTTT. Residues: CASSSGQPNTGELFF.

The genes are TRBV6-5 and TRBJ2-7; TRBD1 agrees at 9 bases. The CDR3 is 15 residues long. Germline loops: CDR1 MNHEY, CDR2 SVGAGI. The V segment lost 0 bases and the J segment 2 bases; nucleotides outside the gene matches: 2. The CDR3 DNA follows: TGTGCCAGCAGTTACTCGAGGACAGGGGCCTACGAGCAGTACTTC. This encodes CASSYSRTGAYEQYF.

This chain connects TRBV28 to TRBJ2-2; D may correspond to TRBD1 or TRBD2 (5 bases each). CDR1 and CDR2 from the germline V gene are MDHEN and SYDVKM. The CDR3 extends over 18 amino acids. V gave up 4 bases and J gave up 0 bases, with 18 bases separating them. The CDR3 loop reads CASSSAPGTAANTGELFF. CDR3 coding DNA: TGTGCCAGCAGTTCCGCTCCAGGGACGGCAGCGAACACCGGGGAGCTGTTTTTT.

This clone was seen only once. The chain uses TRBV6-5 and TRBJ2-7, with D maybe TRBD1 (5 bases). Trimming pared 5 bases from V and 2 bases from J, leaving 10 bases between. Germline CDR1 reads MNHEY; CDR2 reads SVGAGI. This CDR3 is 13 amino acids long. In nucleotides, the CDR3 is TGTGCCAGCAGTGGAACAGGTACCTACGAGCAGTACTTC. Amino acids: CASSGTGTYEQYF.

The chain is built from TRBV11-2 and TRBJ2-7; D ambiguous. In germline, CDR1 is SGHAT, CDR2 FQNNGV. Trimming stripped 5 bases from V and 5 bases from J, with 16 bases between. The CDR3 consists of 14 residues. CDR3 DNA sequence: TGTGCCAGCAGCCCAGACCCGTATTCGAACGAGCAGTACTTC. Encoded protein: CASSPDPYSNEQYF.

The chain links TRBV5-4 to TRBJ2-5, with D perhaps TRBD1 (6 bases). This CDR3 spans 14 amino acids. The germline gives CDR1 SGHNT, CDR2 YYREEE (reference sequence). The ends were cut back, 0 bases at V and 3 bases at J, with 9 bases in the middle. The CDR3 sequence: CASSLGPGEETQYF. For the CDR3, the DNA is TGTGCCAGCAGCTTGGGGCCAGGGGAAGAGACCCAGTACTTC.

The chain has TRBV28 and TRBJ2-5; D tentatively fits TRBD1 or TRBD2 (6 bases each). V lost 6 bases to trimming and J lost 5 bases, with 25 bases between them. The CDR3 length is 17 residues. Germline CDR1 MDHEN, CDR2 SYDVKM. The CDR3 DNA follows: TGTGCCAGCAGCAAAGGCCTATCCAGGGGCGCGGGGGAGACCCAGTACTTC. Its protein product is CASSKGLSRGAGETQYF.

This chain connects TRBV7-9 to TRBJ2-5, with D perhaps matching TRBD1 or TRBD2 (6 bases each). The CDR3 sequence is 15 residues long. Germline V gives CDR1 SEHNR, CDR2 FQNEAQ (reference sequence). Trimming took 5 bases from V and 5 from J, leaving 18 bases between them. The CDR3 here is CASSQTLGGGETQYF. Written as DNA, the CDR3 is TGTGCCAGCAGCCAAACCTTGGGGGGCGGGGAGACCCAGTACTTC.